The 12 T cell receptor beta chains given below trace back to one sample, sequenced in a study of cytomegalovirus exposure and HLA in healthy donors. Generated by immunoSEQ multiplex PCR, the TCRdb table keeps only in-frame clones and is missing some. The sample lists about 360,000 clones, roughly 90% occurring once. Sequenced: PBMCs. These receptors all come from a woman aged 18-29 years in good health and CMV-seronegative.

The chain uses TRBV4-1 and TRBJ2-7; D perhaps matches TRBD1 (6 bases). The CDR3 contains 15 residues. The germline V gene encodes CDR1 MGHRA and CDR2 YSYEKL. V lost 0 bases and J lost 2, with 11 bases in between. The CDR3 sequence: CASSQEVRTAYEQYF. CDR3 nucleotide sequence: TGCGCCAGCAGCCAAGAGGTACGGACAGCCTACGAGCAGTACTTC.

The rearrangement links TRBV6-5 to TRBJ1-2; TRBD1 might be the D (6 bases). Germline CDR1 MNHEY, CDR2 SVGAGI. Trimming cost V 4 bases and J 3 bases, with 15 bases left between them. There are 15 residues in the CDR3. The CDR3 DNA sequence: TGTGCCAGCAGTTCCACAGGGCACGGCGACTATGGCTACACCTTC. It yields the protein CASSSTGHGDYGYTF.

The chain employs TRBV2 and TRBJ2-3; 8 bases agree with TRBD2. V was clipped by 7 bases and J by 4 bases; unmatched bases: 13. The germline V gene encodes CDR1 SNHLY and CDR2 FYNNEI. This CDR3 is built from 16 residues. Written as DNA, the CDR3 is TGTGCCAGCACCACCGGATTGGCGGGGGGTTCAGATACGCAGTATTTT. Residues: CASTTGLAGGSDTQYF.

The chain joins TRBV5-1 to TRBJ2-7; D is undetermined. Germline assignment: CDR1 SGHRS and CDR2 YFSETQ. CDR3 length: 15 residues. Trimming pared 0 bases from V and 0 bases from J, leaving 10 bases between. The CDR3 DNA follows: TGCGCCAGCAGCTTGGGGTCGCCTAGCTCCTACGAGCAGTACTTC. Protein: CASSLGSPSSYEQYF.

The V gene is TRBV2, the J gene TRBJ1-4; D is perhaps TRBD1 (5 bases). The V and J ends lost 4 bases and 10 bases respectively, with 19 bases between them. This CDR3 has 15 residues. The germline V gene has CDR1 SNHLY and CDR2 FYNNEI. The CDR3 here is CASSAGGHARGKLFF. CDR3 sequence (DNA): TGTGCCAGCAGTGCCGGAGGGCACGCTAGGGGAAAACTGTTTTTT. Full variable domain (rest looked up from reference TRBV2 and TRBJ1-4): EPEVTQTPSHQVTQMGQEVILRCVPISNHLYFYWYRQILGQKVEFLVSFYNNEISEKSEIFDDQFSVERPDGSNFTLKIRSTKLEDSAMYFCASSAGGHARGKLFFGSGTQLSVL.

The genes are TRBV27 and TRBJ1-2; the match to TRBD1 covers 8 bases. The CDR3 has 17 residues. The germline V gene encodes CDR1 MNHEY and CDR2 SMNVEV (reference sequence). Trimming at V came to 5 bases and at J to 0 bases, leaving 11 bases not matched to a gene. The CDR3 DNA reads TGTGCCAGCAGTACGATGAGACAGGGGCATACTAACTATGGCTACACCTTC. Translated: CASSTMRQGHTNYGYTF.

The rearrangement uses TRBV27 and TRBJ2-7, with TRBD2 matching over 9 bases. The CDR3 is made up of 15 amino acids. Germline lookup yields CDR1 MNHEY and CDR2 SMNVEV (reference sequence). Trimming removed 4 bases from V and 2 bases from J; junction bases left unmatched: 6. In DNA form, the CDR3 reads TGTGCCAGCAGTTGGAGCGGGGGGTTGGCCTACGAGCAGTACTTC. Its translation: CASSWSGGLAYEQYF.

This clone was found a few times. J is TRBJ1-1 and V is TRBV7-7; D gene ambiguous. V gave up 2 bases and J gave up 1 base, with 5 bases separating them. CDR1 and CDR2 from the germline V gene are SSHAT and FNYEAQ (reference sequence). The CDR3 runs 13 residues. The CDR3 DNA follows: TGTGCCAGCAGCTTAAGCAAGAACACTGAAGCTTTCTTT. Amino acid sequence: CASSLSKNTEAFF.

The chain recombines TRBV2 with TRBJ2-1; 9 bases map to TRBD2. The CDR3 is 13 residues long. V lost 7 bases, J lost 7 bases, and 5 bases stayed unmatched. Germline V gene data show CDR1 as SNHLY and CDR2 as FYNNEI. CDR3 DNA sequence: TGTGCCAGCATAGCGGGAGTGGGGAATGAGCAGTTCTTC. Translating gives CASIAGVGNEQFF.

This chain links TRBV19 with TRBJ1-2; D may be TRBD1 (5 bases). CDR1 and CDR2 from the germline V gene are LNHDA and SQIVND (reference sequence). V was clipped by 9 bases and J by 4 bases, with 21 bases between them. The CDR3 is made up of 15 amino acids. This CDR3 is CASQNIGTASYGYTF. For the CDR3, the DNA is TGTGCCAGCCAAAATATCGGGACTGCCAGCTATGGCTACACCTTC.

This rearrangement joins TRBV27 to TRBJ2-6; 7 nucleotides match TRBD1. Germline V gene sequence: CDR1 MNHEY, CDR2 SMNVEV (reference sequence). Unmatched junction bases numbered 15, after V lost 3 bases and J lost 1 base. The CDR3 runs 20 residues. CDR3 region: CASSFTTGFLLGSGANVLTF. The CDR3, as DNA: TGTGCCAGCAGTTTCACGACAGGGTTCTTATTAGGGTCTGGGGCCAACGTCCTGACTTTC.

CDR3 in amino acids: CASSSGVGSYNEQFF. The CDR3 DNA reads as TGTGCCAGCAGTTCCGGGGTAGGCTCCTACAATGAGCAGTTCTTC. The rearrangement uses TRBV27 and TRBJ2-1, with a possible D match to TRBD2 (5 bases). The V end was cut by 4 bases, the J end by 0 bases, with 10 bases between. The germline V gene encodes CDR1 MNHEY and CDR2 SMNVEV (reference sequence). CDR3 length equals 15 residues.